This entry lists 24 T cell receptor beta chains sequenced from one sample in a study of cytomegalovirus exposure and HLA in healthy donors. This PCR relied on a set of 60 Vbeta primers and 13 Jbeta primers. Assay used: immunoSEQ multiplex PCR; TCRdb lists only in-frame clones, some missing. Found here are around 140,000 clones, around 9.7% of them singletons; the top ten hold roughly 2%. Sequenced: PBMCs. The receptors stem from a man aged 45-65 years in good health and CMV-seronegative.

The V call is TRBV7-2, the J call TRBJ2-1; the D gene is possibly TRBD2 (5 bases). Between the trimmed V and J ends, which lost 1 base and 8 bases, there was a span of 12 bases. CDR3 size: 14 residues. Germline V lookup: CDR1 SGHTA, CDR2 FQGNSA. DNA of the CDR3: TGTGCCAGCAGCTTAGGAGGCGGGCGGCATGAGCAGTTCTTC. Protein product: CASSLGGGRHEQFF. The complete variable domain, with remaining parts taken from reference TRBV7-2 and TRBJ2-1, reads GAGVSQSPSNKVTEKGKDVELRCDPISGHTALYWYRQSLGQGLEFLIYFQGNSAPDKSGLPSDRFSAERTGGSVSTLTIQRTQQEDSAVYLCASSLGGGRHEQFFGPGTRLTVL.

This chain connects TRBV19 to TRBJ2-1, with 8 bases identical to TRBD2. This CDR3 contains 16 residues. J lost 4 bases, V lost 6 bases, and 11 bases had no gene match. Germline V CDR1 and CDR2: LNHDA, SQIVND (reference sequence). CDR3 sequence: CASSLRSVAGYNEQFF. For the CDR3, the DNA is TGTGCCAGTAGCCTGCGGTCGGTAGCGGGATACAATGAGCAGTTCTTC.

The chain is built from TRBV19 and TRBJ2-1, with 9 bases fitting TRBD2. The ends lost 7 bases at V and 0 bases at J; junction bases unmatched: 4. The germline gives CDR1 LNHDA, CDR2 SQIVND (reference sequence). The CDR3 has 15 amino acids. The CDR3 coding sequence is TGTGCCAGTATACAGACTAGCGGCTCCTACAATGAGCAGTTCTTC. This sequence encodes CASIQTSGSYNEQFF.

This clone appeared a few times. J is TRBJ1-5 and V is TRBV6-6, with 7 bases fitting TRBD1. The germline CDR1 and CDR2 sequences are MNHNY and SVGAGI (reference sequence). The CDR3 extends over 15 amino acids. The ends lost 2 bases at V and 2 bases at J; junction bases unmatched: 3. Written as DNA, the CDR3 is TGTGCCAGCAGTTACGACAGGGCGGGCAATCAGCCCCAGCATTTT. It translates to CASSYDRAGNQPQHF.

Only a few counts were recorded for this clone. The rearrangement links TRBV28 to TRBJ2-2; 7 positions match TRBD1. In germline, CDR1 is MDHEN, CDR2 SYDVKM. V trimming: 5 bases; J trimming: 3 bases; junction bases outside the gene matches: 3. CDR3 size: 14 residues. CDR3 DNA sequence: TGTGCCAGCAGTGCACAGGGGTACACCGGGGAGCTGTTTTTT. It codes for CASSAQGYTGELFF.

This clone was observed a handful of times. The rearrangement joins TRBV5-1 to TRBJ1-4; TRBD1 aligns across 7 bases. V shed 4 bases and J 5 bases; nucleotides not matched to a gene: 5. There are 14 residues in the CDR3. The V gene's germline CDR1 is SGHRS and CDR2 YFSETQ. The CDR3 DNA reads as TGCGCCAGCAGCCCGGGACAGCTAAATGAAAAACTGTTTTTT. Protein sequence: CASSPGQLNEKLFF.

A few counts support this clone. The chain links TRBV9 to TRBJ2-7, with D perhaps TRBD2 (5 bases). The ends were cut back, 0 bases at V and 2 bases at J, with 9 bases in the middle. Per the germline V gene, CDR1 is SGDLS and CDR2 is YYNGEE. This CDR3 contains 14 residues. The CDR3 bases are TGTGCCAGCAGCGTAGGAGGGCCGACCTACGAGCAGTACTTC. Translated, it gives CASSVGGPTYEQYF.

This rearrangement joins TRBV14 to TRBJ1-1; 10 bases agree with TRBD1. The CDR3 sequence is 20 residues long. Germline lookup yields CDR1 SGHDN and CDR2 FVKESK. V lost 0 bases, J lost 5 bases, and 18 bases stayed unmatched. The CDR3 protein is CASSQDSWLGTGAPVTEAFF. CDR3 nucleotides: TGTGCCAGCAGCCAAGACTCTTGGCTTGGGACAGGGGCCCCGGTAACTGAAGCTTTCTTT.

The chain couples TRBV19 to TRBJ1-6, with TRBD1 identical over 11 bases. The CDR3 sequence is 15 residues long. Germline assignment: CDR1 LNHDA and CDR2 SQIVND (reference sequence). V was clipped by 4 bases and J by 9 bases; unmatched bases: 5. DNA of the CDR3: TGTGCCAGTAGTAAGGGACAGGGGGTTTTTTCACCCCTCCACTTT. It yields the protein CASSKGQGVFSPLHF.

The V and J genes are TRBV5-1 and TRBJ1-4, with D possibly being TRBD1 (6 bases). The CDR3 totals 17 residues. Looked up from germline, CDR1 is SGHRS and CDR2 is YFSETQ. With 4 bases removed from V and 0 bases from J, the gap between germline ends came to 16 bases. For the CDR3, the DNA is TGCGCCAGCAGCCTGAGGCAGGGGACCGCAACTAATGAAAAACTGTTTTTT. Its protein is CASSLRQGTATNEKLFF.

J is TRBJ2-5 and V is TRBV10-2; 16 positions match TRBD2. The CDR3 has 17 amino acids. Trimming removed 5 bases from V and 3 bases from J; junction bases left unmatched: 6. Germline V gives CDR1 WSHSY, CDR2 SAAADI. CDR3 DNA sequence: TGCGCCAGCAGTCCCGGGACTAGCGGGGGGGCTAAAGAGACCCAGTACTTC. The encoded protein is CASSPGTSGGAKETQYF.

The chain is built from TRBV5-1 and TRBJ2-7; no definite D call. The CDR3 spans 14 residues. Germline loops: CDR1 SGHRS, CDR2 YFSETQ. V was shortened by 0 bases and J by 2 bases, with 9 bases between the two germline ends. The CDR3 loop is CASSLEPVAYEQYF. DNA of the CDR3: TGCGCCAGCAGCTTGGAACCGGTCGCCTACGAGCAGTACTTC.

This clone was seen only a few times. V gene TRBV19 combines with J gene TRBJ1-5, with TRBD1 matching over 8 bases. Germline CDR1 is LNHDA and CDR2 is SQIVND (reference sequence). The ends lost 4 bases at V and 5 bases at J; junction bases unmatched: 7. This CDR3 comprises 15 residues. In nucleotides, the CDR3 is TGTGCCAGTAGTACCACCGGACAGGGAGATCAGCCCCAGCATTTT. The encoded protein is CASSTTGQGDQPQHF.

CDR3 loop: CASSRRSSGRGDTQYF. CDR3 in DNA: TGTGCCAGCAGCAGACGCTCTAGCGGGAGAGGCGATACGCAGTATTTT. This sequence joins TRBV21-1 and TRBJ2-3; the table's D call of TRBD2 was not tested on the DNA. TRBV21-1 is described as a pseudogene. The CDR3 is 16 amino acids.

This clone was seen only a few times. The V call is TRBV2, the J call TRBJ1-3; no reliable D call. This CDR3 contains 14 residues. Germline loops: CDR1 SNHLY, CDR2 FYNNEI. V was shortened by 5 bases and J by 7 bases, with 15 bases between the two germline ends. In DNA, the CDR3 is TGTGCCAGCAGTTGGAGGGAGGGAGGCAACACCATATATTTT. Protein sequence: CASSWREGGNTIYF.

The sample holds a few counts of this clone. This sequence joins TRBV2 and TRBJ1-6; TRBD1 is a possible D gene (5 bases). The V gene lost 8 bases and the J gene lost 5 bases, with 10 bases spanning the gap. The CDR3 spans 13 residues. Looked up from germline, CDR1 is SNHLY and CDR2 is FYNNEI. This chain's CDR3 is CASGSRDNSPLHF. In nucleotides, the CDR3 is TGTGCCAGCGGTAGCAGGGATAATTCACCCCTCCACTTT.

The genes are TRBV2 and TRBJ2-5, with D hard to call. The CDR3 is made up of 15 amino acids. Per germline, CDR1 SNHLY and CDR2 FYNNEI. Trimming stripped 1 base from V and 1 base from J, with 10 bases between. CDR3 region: CASSEGYHFQETQYF. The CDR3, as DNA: TGTGCCAGCAGTGAAGGGTACCACTTCCAAGAGACCCAGTACTTC.

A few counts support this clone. CDR3 sequence: CASSDFQGSTGELFF. For the CDR3, the DNA is TGTGCCAGCAGTGACTTCCAGGGGAGCACCGGGGAGCTGTTTTTT. The chain uses TRBV6-1 and TRBJ2-2, with D perhaps TRBD1 (6 bases). V was shortened by 3 bases and J by 4 bases, with 12 bases between the two germline ends. The CDR3 has 15 residues. Per germline, CDR1 MNHNS and CDR2 SASEGT.

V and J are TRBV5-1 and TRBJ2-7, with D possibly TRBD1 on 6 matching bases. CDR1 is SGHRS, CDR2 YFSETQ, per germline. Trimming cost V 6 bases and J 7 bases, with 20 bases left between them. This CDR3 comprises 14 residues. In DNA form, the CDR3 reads TGCGCCAGCAAGTGGGGGACAACGGAATGGGAGCAGTACTTC. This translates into CASKWGTTEWEQYF.

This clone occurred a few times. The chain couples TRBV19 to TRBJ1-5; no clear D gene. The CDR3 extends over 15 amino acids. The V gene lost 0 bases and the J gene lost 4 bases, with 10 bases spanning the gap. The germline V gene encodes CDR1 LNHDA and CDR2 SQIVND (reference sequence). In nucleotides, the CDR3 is TGTGCCAGTAGTATAGATCGGGGAGCGAATCAGCCCCAGCATTTT. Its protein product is CASSIDRGANQPQHF.

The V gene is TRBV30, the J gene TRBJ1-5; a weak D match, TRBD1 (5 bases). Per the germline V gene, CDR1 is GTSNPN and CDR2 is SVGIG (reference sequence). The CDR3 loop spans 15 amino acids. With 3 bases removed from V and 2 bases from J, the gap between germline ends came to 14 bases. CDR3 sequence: CAWSPGVWGNQPQHF. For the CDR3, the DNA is TGTGCCTGGAGCCCGGGGGTATGGGGCAATCAGCCCCAGCATTTT.

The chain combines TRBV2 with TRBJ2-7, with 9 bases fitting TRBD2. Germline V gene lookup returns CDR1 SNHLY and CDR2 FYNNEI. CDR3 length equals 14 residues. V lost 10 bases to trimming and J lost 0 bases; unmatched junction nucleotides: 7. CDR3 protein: CANRLAESSYEQYF. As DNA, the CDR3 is TGTGCCAACCGACTAGCGGAAAGCTCCTACGAGCAGTACTTC.

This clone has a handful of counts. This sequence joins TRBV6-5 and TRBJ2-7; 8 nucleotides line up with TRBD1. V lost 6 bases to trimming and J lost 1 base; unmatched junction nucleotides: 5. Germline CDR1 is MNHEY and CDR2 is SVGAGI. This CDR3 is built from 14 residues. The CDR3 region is CASSRTGTSYEQYF. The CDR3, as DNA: TGTGCCAGCAGCAGGACAGGGACATCCTACGAGCAGTACTTC.

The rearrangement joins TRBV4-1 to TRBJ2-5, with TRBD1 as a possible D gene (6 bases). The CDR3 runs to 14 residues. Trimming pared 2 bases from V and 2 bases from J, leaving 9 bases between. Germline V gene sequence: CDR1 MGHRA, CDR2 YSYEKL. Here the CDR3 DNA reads TGCGCCAGCAGCCAAACCGGGACACAAGAGACCCAGTACTTC. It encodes CASSQTGTQETQYF.